A selection of T cell receptor beta chains follows, all from one sample in a study of shared clonotypes between healthy human individuals. Repertoires were generated with immunoSEQ multiplex PCR, while TCRdb's copy carries only in-frame clones and drops some. Here the sample spans about 2 million clones, over 85% being singletons. Specimen: naive CD8+ T cells sorted from blood. The receptors come from a man younger than 35 in good health. CDR3s include the opening cysteine and the closing phenylalanine or tryptophan. The D gene is left open where the match is weak. For some rows the clone size is stated as once, few or many, or as a class when expanded; others skip it.

d_gene	abundance	v_gene	j_gene	CDR3aa	CDR3nt
TRBD1	-	TRBV16	TRBJ1-2	CASSQIPGGADGYTF	TGTGCCAGCAGCCAAATCCCAGGGGGCGCGGATGGCTACACCTTC
-	-	TRBV7-8	TRBJ2-5	CASSLENSQETQYF	TGTGCCAGCAGCTTAGAGAATAGCCAAGAGACCCAGTACTTC
-	-	TRBV5-4	TRBJ2-2	CASSPVGGELFF	TGTGCCAGCAGCCCCGTAGGCGGGGAGCTGTTTTTT
TRBD1	-	TRBV9	TRBJ1-2	CASRRDRPPGGYTF	TGTGCCAGCAGGAGGGACAGGCCCCCCGGTGGCTACACCTTC
TRBD2	-	TRBV7-6	TRBJ2-7	CASSLELAGGRGEQYF	TGTGCCAGCAGCTTAGAATTAGCGGGGGGCAGAGGGGAGCAGTACTTC
-	-	TRBV13	TRBJ2-1	CASSFPASNEQFF	TGTGCCAGCAGCTTCCCAGCTTCCAATGAGCAGTTCTTC
-	-	TRBV29-1	TRBJ1-1	CSGRENTEAFF	TGCAGCGGCAGGGAAAACACTGAAGCTTTCTTT
-	once	TRBV4-1	TRBJ2-7	CASSQDARVITPYEQYF	TGCGCCAGCAGCCAAGATGCGAGGGTCATTACCCCCTACGAGCAGTACTTC
-	once	TRBV9	TRBJ2-7	CASSPTTGFYEQYF	TGTGCCAGCAGCCCGACTACAGGGTTCTACGAGCAGTACTTC
-	-	TRBV18	TRBJ2-5	CASSGPDSLQETQYF	TGTGCCAGCTCAGGACCGGACAGTCTCCAAGAGACCCAGTACTTC
-	-	TRBV27	TRBJ1-6	CASTNEWNSPLHF	TGTGCCAGCACAAACGAATGGAATTCACCCCTCCACTTT
-	-	TRBV4-3	TRBJ2-3	CASSQLGATDTQYF	TGCGCCAGCAGCCAATTGGGGGCGACAGATACGCAGTATTTT
TRBD2	-	TRBV7-9	TRBJ2-2	CASSHWTSGGADTGELFF	TGTGCCAGCAGCCACTGGACTAGCGGGGGGGCTGACACCGGGGAGCTGTTTTTT
-	-	TRBV27	TRBJ1-1	CASSWGQNTEAFF	TGTGCCAGCAGTTGGGGACAGAACACTGAAGCTTTCTTT
-	-	TRBV6-5	TRBJ1-1	CASSYDGLNTEAFF	TGTGCCAGCAGTTACGACGGGTTAAACACTGAAGCTTTCTTT
TRBD2	-	TRBV29-1	TRBJ2-7	CSATGTRQDEQYF	TGCAGCGCCACCGGGACTAGGCAGGACGAGCAGTACTTC
-	once	TRBV11-2	TRBJ2-7	CASSLGGGASSYEQYF	TGTGCCAGCAGCTTAGGTGGCGGGGCGAGCTCCTACGAGCAGTACTTC
-	-	TRBV10-2	TRBJ1-1	CASSESLTVGANTEAFF	TGCGCCAGCAGTGAGTCGTTAACAGTCGGGGCGAACACTGAAGCTTTCTTT
-	-	TRBV27	TRBJ1-1	CASSFGPRGNTEAFF	TGTGCCAGCAGTTTTGGGCCGAGGGGGAACACTGAAGCTTTCTTT
TRBD2	once	TRBV6-6	TRBJ2-5	CASSPGLAGLGETQYF	TGTGCCAGCAGCCCAGGACTAGCGGGACTCGGAGAGACCCAGTACTTC
TRBD1	-	TRBV5-4	TRBJ2-2	CASSQETGGSTGELFF	TGTGCCAGCAGCCAAGAAACAGGGGGATCCACCGGGGAGCTGTTTTTT
-	-	TRBV10-2	TRBJ2-1	CASTEFRDEQFF	TGCGCCAGCACAGAGTTTCGGGATGAGCAGTTCTTC
-	-	TRBV9	TRBJ2-7	CASSATRDTLTYEQYF	TGTGCCAGCAGCGCGACCCGGGACACCTTAACCTACGAGCAGTACTTC
-	-	TRBV27	TRBJ1-5	CASSPLSGGRNQPQHF	TGTGCCAGCAGTCCTCTTAGCGGGGGTAGAAATCAGCCCCAGCATTTT
-	-	TRBV7-9	TRBJ2-1	CASSLEAMDEQFF	TGTGCCAGCAGCTTAGAGGCGATGGATGAGCAGTTCTTC
TRBD2	once	TRBV4-3	TRBJ2-3	CASSQDGIAGETDTQYF	TGCGCCAGCAGCCAAGATGGGATAGCGGGAGAGACAGATACGCAGTATTTT
TRBD1	-	TRBV4-1	TRBJ1-1	CASSSRQGRTEAFF	TGCGCCAGCAGCTCCCGACAGGGGCGAACTGAAGCTTTCTTT
-	-	TRBV11-2	TRBJ2-7	CASSLVWDEQYF	TGTGCCAGCAGCTTAGTCTGGGACGAGCAGTACTTC
TRBD2	-	TRBV9	TRBJ2-3	CASSTSGGSTDTQYF	TGTGCCAGCAGCACGAGCGGGGGGAGCACAGATACGCAGTATTTT